The source of this T cell receptor beta chain is a study of blood T cell repertoires in COVID-19. The wider study: Samples came from the United States, Italy and Spain, spanning acute and convalescent COVID-19. PBMCs, B-cell-depleted T cells, or T cells provided the cDNA or gDNA that made up the material.

Source study methods: Reference gene primer amplification yielded estimated nucleated cell counts. Generated by immunoSEQ multiplex PCR, the TCRdb table keeps only in-frame clones and is missing some. The V and J calls and clone size are taken from that table; D and trimming were inferred from the DNA. The data contain about 300,000 clones, about 84% of them singletons. V was shortened by 2 bases and J by 3 bases, with 5 bases between the two germline ends. The germline V gene has CDR1 MNHEY and CDR2 SVGEGT. The CDR3 is made up of 12 amino acids. The sample was peripheral blood. This receptor was obtained from a woman aged 50 to 60 with acute or convalescent COVID-19. The chain has TRBV6-2 or TRBV6-3 and TRBJ2-7; D perhaps matches TRBD1 (5 bases). CDR3 coding DNA: TGTGCCAGCAGTTACGACAGCTACGAGCAGTACTTC. It encodes CASSYDSYEQYF.